This T cell receptor beta chain originates from a study of T cells in Graves' hyperthyroidism and ophthalmopathy. Amplification of TCR beta CDR3 regions used RNA as the template. The study used the HTBI primer set for a first-round RT-PCR of the TCR CDR3. TCRdb reprocessed the multiplex PCR reads via MiXCR and lists one record per CDR3 protein. The sample contains 540,000 or so distinct CDR3 sequences, approximately 14% of which appear only once. This clonotype was counted at least ten times. Sequencing used blood. This receptor was identified in a woman in her twenties or thirties with Graves' hyperthyroidism.

In DNA, the CDR3 is TGTGCCAGCAGCTTCAGGACTAGGGTCGACCAGTACTTC. This encodes CASSFRTRVDQYF. This chain links TRBV7-2 with TRBJ2-5; 7 bases map to TRBD2. Germline V gene data show CDR1 as SGHTA and CDR2 as FQGNSA. After removal of 3 bases from V and 10 bases from J, the junction contained 8 bases not matched to a gene. The CDR3 has 13 amino acids.